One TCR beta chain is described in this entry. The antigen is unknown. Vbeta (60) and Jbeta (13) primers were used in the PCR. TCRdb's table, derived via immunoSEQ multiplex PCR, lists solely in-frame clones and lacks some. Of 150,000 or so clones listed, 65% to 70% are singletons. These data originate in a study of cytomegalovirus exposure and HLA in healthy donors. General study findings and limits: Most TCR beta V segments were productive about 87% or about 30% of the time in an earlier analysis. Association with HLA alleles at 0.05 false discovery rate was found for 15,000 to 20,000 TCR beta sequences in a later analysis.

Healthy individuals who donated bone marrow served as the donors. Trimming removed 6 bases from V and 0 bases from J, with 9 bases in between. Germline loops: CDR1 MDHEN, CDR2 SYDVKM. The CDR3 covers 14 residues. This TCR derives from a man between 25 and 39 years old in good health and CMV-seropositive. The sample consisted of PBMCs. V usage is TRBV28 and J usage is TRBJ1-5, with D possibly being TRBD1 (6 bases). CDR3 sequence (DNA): TGTGCCAGCAGCCAGGACAGTAGCAATCAGCCCCAGCATTTT. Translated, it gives CASSQDSSNQPQHF.